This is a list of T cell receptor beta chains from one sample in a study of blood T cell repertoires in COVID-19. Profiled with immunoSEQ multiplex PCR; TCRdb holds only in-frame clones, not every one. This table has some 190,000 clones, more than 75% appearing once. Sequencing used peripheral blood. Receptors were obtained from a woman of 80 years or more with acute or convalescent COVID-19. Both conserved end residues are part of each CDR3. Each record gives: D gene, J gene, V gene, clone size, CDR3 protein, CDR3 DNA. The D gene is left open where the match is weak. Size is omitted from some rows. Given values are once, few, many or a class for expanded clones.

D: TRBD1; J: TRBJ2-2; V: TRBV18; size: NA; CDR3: CASSPYIGQGASTGELFF; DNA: TGTGCCAGCTCACCCTACATCGGACAGGGGGCCTCCACCGGGGAGCTGTTTTTT
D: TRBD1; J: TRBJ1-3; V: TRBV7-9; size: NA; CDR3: CASSFGTGVVRAIYF; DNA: TGTGCCAGCAGCTTTGGGACAGGAGTAGTAAGGGCCATATATTTT
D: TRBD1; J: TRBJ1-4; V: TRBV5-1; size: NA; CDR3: CASRFVGQGEKLFF; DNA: TGCGCCAGCAGGTTCGTGGGACAGGGTGAAAAACTGTTTTTT
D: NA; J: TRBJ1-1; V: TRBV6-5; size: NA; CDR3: CASRRTGNTEAFF; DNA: TGTGCCAGCAGACGCACAGGGAACACTGAAGCTTTCTTT
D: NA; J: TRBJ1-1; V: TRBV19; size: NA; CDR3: CASSPQAGTFTEAFF; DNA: TGTGCCAGTAGTCCCCAGGCGGGGACTTTCACTGAAGCTTTCTTT
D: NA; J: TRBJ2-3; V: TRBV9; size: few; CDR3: CASRREASTDTQYF; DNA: TGTGCCAGCAGGAGAGAGGCTAGCACAGATACGCAGTATTTT
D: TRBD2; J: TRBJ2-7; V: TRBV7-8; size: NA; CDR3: CASSFPIAGGEREQYF; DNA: TGTGCCAGCAGCTTCCCCATAGCGGGAGGGGAGCGCGAGCAGTACTTC
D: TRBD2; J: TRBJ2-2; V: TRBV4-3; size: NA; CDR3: CASSQREFGPGELFF; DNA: TGCGCCAGCAGCCAGCGGGAGTTCGGTCCCGGGGAGCTGTTTTTT
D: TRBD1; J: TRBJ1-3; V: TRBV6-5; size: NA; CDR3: CASSPRDRPYTIYF; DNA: TGTGCCAGCAGTCCCCGGGACAGGCCGTACACCATATATTTT
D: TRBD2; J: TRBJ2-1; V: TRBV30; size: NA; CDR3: CAWTGTSGRGNYYNEQFF; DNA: TGTGCCTGGACCGGGACTAGCGGGAGAGGGAATTACTACAATGAGCAGTTCTTC
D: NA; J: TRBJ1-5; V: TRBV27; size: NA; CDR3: CASSFQGLGNQPQHF; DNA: TGTGCCAGCAGTTTTCAGGGGTTGGGCAATCAGCCCCAGCATTTT
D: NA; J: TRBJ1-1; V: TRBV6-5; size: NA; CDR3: CASSYSYKTEAFF; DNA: TGTGCCAGCAGTTACTCCTATAAGACTGAAGCTTTCTTT
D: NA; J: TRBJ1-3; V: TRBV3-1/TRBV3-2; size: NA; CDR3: CASSQEVRSRSKPNSGNTIYF; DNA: TGTGCCAGCAGCCAAGAGGTTAGGAGTAGATCCAAACCTAACTCTGGAAACACCATATATTTT
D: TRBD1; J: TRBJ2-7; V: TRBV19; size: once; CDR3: CASSSRTGAYEQYF; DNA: TGTGCCAGTAGTTCCCGGACAGGGGCCTACGAGCAGTACTTC
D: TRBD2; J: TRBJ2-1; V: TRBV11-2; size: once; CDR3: CASSRGAGGPYNEQFF; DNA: TGTGCCAGCAGCCGAGGGGCGGGAGGGCCCTACAATGAGCAGTTCTTC
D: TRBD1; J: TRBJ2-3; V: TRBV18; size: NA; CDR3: CASSLAGQGARTQYF; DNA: TGTGCCAGCTCGCTTGCTGGACAGGGGGCTCGTACGCAGTATTTT
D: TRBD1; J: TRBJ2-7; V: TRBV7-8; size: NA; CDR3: CASGPGGKSYEQYF; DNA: TGTGCCAGTGGTCCAGGGGGCAAGTCCTACGAGCAGTACTTC
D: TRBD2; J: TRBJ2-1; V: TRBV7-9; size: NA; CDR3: CASSFIYTSGGSYNEQFF; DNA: TGTGCCAGCAGCTTCATTTATACTAGCGGAGGCTCCTACAATGAGCAGTTCTTC
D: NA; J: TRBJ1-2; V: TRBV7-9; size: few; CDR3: CASSLAGVLEGDYGYTF; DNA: TGTGCCAGCAGCTTAGCGGGTGTGTTGGAGGGAGACTATGGCTACACCTTC
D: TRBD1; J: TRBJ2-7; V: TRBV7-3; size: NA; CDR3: CASSLTSAGGNEQYF; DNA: TGTGCCAGCAGCTTAACGTCCGCAGGGGGCAACGAGCAGTACTTC
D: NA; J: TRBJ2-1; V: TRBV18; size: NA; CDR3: CASGRAHYGVEQFF; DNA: TGTGCCAGCGGGCGGGCCCACTATGGCGTTGAGCAGTTCTTC
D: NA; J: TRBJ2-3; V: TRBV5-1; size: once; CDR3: CASSQTPTGVTTDTQYF; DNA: TGCGCCAGCAGCCAAACGCCGACAGGTGTGACCACAGATACGCAGTATTTT
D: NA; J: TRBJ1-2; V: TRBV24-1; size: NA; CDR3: CATSSSGGSYGYTF; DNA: NA
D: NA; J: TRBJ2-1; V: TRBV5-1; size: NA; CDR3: CASSLGVSGQNEQFF; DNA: TGCGCCAGCAGCTTGGGTGTATCAGGGCAGAATGAGCAGTTCTTC
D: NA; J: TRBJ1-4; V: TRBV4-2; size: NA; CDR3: CASSQDQNTSGEKLFF; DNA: TGTGCCAGCAGCCAAGATCAGAACACCTCGGGTGAAAAACTGTTTTTT
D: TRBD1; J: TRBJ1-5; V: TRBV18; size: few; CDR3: CASSPTGQPNQPQHF; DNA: TGTGCCAGCTCCCCGACGGGACAGCCCAATCAGCCCCAGCATTTT
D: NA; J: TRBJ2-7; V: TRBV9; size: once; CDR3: CASSDLGTSYEQYF; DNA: TGTGCCAGCAGCGACCTAGGGACTTCCTACGAGCAGTACTTC
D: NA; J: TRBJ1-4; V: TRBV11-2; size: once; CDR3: CASSLGEATNEKLFF; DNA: TGTGCCAGCAGCTTAGGGGAGGCAACTAATGAAAAACTGTTTTTT
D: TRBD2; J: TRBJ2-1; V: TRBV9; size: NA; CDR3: CASSVSTGTGGLEAIGNNEQFF; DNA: TGTGCCAGCAGCGTATCCACTGGGACGGGAGGGCTTGAGGCGATCGGTAACAATGAGCAGTTCTTC
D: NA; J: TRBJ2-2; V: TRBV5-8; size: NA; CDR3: CASVPPGTGELFF; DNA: TGTGCCAGCGTGCCCCCCGGGACCGGGGAGCTGTTTTTT
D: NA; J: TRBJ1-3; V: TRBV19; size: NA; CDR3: CASGFRGGSGNTIYF; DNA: TGTGCCAGTGGATTCAGGGGCGGCTCTGGAAACACCATATATTTT
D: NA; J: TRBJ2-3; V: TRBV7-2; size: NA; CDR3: CASSLARALTDTQYF; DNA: TGTGCCAGCAGCTTAGCCAGGGCTCTCACAGATACGCAGTATTTT